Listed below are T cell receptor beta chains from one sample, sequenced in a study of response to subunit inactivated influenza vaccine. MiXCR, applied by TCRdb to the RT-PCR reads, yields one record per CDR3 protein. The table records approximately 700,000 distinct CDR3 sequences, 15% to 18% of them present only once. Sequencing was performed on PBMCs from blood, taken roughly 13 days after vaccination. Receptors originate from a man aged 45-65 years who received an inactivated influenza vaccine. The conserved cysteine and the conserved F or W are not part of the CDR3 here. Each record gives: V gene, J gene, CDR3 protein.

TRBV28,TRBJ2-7,ASSFELVYEQY
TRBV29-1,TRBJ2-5,SVGLPGAETQY
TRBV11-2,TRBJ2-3,ASSLRARSSDTQY
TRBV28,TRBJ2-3,ASSRVRSTDTQY
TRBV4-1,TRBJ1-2,ASRSSRRQDYGYT
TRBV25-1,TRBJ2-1,ASGAGSGNEQF
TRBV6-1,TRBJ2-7,ASSLRGVPYEQY
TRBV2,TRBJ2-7,ASRVTVSYEQY
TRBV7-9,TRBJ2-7,ASSFWRGQGAYEQY
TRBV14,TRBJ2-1,ASSRTRLAGVVRDEQF
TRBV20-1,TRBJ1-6,SALTGANSPLH
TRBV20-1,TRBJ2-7,SAMDSYEQY
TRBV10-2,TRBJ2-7,AALFGAGDEQY
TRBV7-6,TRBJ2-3,ASSRLGGRGTDTQY
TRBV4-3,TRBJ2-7,ASSATGADEQY
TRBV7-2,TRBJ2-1,ASSWDRDNEQF
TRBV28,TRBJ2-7,ASSLMGLAGNYEQY
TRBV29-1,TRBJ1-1,SVWDTEAF
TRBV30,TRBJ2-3,AWRTGGSTDTQY
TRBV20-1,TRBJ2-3,SARDSGRLYTDTQY
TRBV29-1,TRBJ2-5,SVEELLGQETQY
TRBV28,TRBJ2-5,ASRPRDRVMETQY
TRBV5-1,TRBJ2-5,ASSLDQFPQY
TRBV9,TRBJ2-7,ASSVGFPGEQY
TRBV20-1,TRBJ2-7,SAQKDGYEQY
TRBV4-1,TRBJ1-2,ASSQRWALGDYGYT
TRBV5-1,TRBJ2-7,ASSLGTGPRTIYEQY
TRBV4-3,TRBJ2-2,ASSQDNAAGELF